This T cell receptor beta chain appears in the sequencing data of a study of T cells in Graves' hyperthyroidism and ophthalmopathy. The V end was cut by 0 bases, the J end by 8 bases, with 14 bases between. The length of the CDR3 is 15 residues. CDR1 SGHKS and CDR2 YYEKEE come from the germline V gene (reference sequence). This clonotype was observed many times. Diagnoses used clinical symptoms, serum thyroxine and TRAb, thyroid ultrasound and orbital computed tomography. TCR beta CDR3 sequences were amplified from RNA transcripts. HTBI primers were used for first-round RT-PCR of the TCR CDR3. TCRdb recomputed calls from the multiplex PCR reads with MiXCR, one row per CDR3 protein. The data contain 540,000 or so distinct CDR3 sequences, 40% to 55% of them singletons.

The sequence came from an adult woman with Graves' disease, either hyperthyroidism or ophthalmopathy (not recorded which). Source material: peripheral blood or thyroid tissue (not recorded which). The V call is TRBV5-5, the J call TRBJ1-4; no reliable D call. CDR3 sequence reads: CASSLGAEDKEKLFF. The CDR3, as DNA: TGTGCCAGCAGCTTGGGGGCGGAAGATAAGGAAAAACTGTTTTTT. Full variable domain (remainder filled in from reference TRBV5-5 and TRBJ1-4): DAGVTQSPTHLIKTRGQQVTLRCSPISGHKSVSWYQQVLGQGPQFIFQYYEKEERGRGNFPDRFSARQFPNYSSELNVNALLLGDSALYLCASSLGAEDKEKLFFGSGTQLSVL.